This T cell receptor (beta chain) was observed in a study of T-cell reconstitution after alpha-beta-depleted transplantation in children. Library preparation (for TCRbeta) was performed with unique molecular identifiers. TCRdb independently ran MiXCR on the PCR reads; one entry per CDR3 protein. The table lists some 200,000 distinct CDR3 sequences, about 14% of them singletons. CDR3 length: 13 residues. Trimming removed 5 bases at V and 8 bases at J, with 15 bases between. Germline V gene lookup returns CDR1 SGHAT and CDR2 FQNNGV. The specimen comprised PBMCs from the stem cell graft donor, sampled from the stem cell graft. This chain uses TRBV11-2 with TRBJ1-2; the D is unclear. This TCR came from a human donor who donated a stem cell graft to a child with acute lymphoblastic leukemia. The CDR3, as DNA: TGTGCCAGCAGCGCTGGGCGGTCGATCGGCTACACCTTC. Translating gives CASSAGRSIGYTF.